This TCR beta chain was identified in a study of CD8 T cells in ankylosing spondylitis. This clonotype showed up just a few times. Its antigen is still unknown. V lost 6 bases to trimming and J lost 8 bases, with 11 bases between them. Germline V gene data show CDR1 as KGHSH and CDR2 as LQKENI. The CDR3 is made up of 12 amino acids. Study-wide results and limits: Significant enrichment of disease-linked clones was reportedly seen in matched ankylosing spondylitis synovial fluid.

TCRdb reprocessed the 5' RACE reads with MiXCR, giving one entry per CDR3 protein. The profile shows roughly 280,000 distinct CDR3 sequences, 15% to 25% of them singletons. What was sequenced was blood, either unsorted or a sorted T cell fraction (not recorded which). This clonotype was obtained from a male donor with ankylosing spondylitis or in good health (not recorded which). V gene TRBV18 combines with J gene TRBJ2-1, with D perhaps matching TRBD1 (5 bases). Here the CDR3 DNA reads TGTGCCAGCTCTCCTCTAGGGGATGAGCAGTTCTTC. Protein product: CASSPLGDEQFF.